This T cell receptor (beta chain) derives from a study of beta chain features in type 1 diabetes. The sequenced template was cDNA made from the entire isolated RNA. Assay used: immunoSEQ multiplex PCR; TCRdb lists only in-frame clones, some missing. The sample consists of roughly 400,000 clones, over 11% of them appearing once. This CDR3 comprises 16 residues. V trimming: 5 bases; J trimming: 5 bases; junction bases outside the gene matches: 12. CDR1 and CDR2 (germline): SGHTA, FQGTGA. The sample was naive CD4+ T cells from blood. This TCR derives from a man between 25 and 39 years old in good health. This chain uses TRBV7-3 with TRBJ2-3, with TRBD2 matching 8 bases. The CDR3 reads CASSLQAAGAGDTQYF. CDR3 nucleotide sequence: TGTGCCAGCAGCCTCCAAGCAGCGGGAGCGGGAGATACGCAGTATTTT.